What follows describes a single T cell receptor beta chain. In germline, CDR1 is SGHTA, CDR2 FQGNSA. CDR3 length: 16 amino acids. V shed 6 bases and J 5 bases; nucleotides not matched to a gene: 14. This record comes from a study of blood T cell repertoires in COVID-19. Sequencing used immunoSEQ multiplex PCR; TCRdb keeps in-frame clones, though not all of them. The repertoire holds under 250,000 clones, with approximately 80% as singletons. This TCR came from a woman between 50 and 59 years old with acute COVID-19. This chain links TRBV7-2 with TRBJ2-7; the match to TRBD1 covers 9 bases. The sample consisted of PBMCs or T cells enriched from blood (not recorded which). The CDR3: CASSRGTGTRLDEQYF. CDR3 in DNA: TGTGCCAGCAGTCGAGGGACAGGGACGAGGTTAGACGAGCAGTACTTC. Full variable domain (missing parts from reference TRBV7-2 and TRBJ2-7): GAGVSQSPSNKVTEKGKDVELRCDPISGHTALYWYRQSLGQGLEFLIYFQGNSAPDKSGLPSDRFSAERTGGSVSTLTIQRTQQEDSAVYLCASSRGTGTRLDEQYFGPGTRLTVT.